This is a list of T cell receptor beta chains from one sample in a study of naive and memory T cell subsets. TCRdb reanalysed the UMI-ligation and nested PCR reads using MiXCR and keeps one entry per CDR3 protein. This sample has 80,000 or so distinct CDR3 sequences, with 9% to 9.5% found just once. The sequenced sample was naive CD8+ T cells from blood. The receptors stem from a human donor in good health. Each CDR3 is given with its conserved first and last residue. D genes are given only for firm matches. Only part of the rows carry a size: once, few, many, or a class if the clone is expanded.

J,V,size,D,DNA,CDR3
TRBJ2-7,TRBV5-6,.,.,TGTGCCAGCAGCACTAGCCGGAACTACGAGCAGTACTTC,CASSTSRNYEQYF
TRBJ2-1,TRBV2,.,TRBD2,TGTGCCAGCAGACCCCTAGCGGGACCTTACAATGAGCAGTTCTTC,CASRPLAGPYNEQFF
TRBJ2-7,TRBV6-6,few,TRBD2,TGTGCCAGCAACAATCCGGGACTAGCGGGACCGTGGCCGTCCTACGAGCAGTACTTC,CASNNPGLAGPWPSYEQYF
TRBJ2-6,TRBV12-3/TRBV12-4,many,TRBD2,TGTGCCAGCAGCTTGGGGGGGACCGGGGCCAACGTCCTGACTTTC,CASSLGGTGANVLTF
TRBJ2-2,TRBV11-2,many,.,TGTGCCAGCAGCTTTTGGAAGGCCGGGGAGCTGTTTTTT,CASSFWKAGELFF
TRBJ2-1,TRBV7-6,many,TRBD2,TGTGCCAGCAGCTTAAGACTAGCGGGAGCAGATGAGCAGTTCTTC,CASSLRLAGADEQFF
TRBJ2-6,TRBV29-1,few,.,TGCAGCGTCGACACCCGAGCGTCTGGGGCCAACGTCCTGACTTTC,CSVDTRASGANVLTF
TRBJ1-6,TRBV27,many,.,TGTGCCAGCAGTCCGGCCCTCGCCGACTATAATTCACCCCTCCACTTT,CASSPALADYNSPLHF
TRBJ1-6,TRBV9,many,.,TGTGCCAGCAGCGTAGGGGACCCAAATAATTCACCCCTCCACTTT,CASSVGDPNNSPLHF
TRBJ2-5,TRBV2,few,.,TGTGCCAGCAGTGATCCGGGGGATGAACAAGAGACCCAGTACTTC,CASSDPGDEQETQYF
TRBJ2-3,TRBV5-1,many,TRBD2,TGCGCCAGCAGCTTTTTAGCGGGTAGCACAGATACGCAGTATTTT,CASSFLAGSTDTQYF
TRBJ2-1,TRBV7-9,few,.,TGTGCCAGCAGCTTTCACGGGAACTCCTACAATGAGCAGTTCTTC,CASSFHGNSYNEQFF
TRBJ2-7,TRBV19,few,.,TGTGCCAGTAGTATGACGTACCGGGACGGTGACTCCTACGAGCAGTACTTC,CASSMTYRDGDSYEQYF
TRBJ2-3,TRBV6-2/TRBV6-3,.,.,TGTGCCAGCATCCCCGGTCTGAATCGCACAGATACGCAGTATTTT,CASIPGLNRTDTQYF
TRBJ2-1,TRBV11-2,.,TRBD1,TGTGCCAGCAGCTTAGGGGTACAGGGGACCCCCTACAATGAGCAGTTCTTC,CASSLGVQGTPYNEQFF
TRBJ1-6,TRBV9,many,.,TGTGCCAGCAGCGATGATAGGAGCTCCTATAATTCACCCCTCCACTTT,CASSDDRSSYNSPLHF
TRBJ2-7,TRBV6-5,few,.,TGTGCCAGCAGTTACTCGATTGGCTACGAGCAGTACTTC,CASSYSIGYEQYF
TRBJ1-1,TRBV3-1,.,TRBD1,TGTGCCAGCAGCCCAAGGGACAGGGAGGACACTGAAGCTTTCTTT,CASSPRDREDTEAFF
TRBJ2-5,TRBV7-9,.,.,TGTGCCAGCAGCCCGAACGACAGGGAGGGGAAGACCCAGTACTTC,CASSPNDREGKTQYF
TRBJ2-1,TRBV5-1,few,.,TGCGCCAGCAGCTTGATGTACAATGAGCAGTTCTTC,CASSLMYNEQFF
TRBJ1-2,TRBV29-1,many,.,TGCAGCGTTGAAGATTTTGGGGGGCAAGACTATGGCTACACCTTC,CSVEDFGGQDYGYTF
TRBJ1-4,TRBV13,few,TRBD1,TGTGCCAGCAGCCTAAAGACAGGGCGAGAAAAACTGTTTTTT,CASSLKTGREKLFF
TRBJ2-1,TRBV7-9,few,.,TGTGCCAGCAGCTTAGGGACTCCTCCGTCCCAGTTCTTC,CASSLGTPPSQFF
TRBJ1-3,TRBV14,.,.,TGTGCCAGCAGCCAAGAACAGTTCTCTGGAAACACCATATATTTT,CASSQEQFSGNTIYF
TRBJ2-5,TRBV5-1,few,TRBD2,TGCGCCAGCAGCCCCGAACCGGGGGGGACCCAGTACTTC,CASSPEPGGTQYF
TRBJ2-7,TRBV29-1,few,TRBD1,TGCAGCGTGAGAGGGACAGCCTTACCCCACGAGCAGTACTTC,CSVRGTALPHEQYF
TRBJ2-7,TRBV20-1,few,.,TGCAGTGCTAGGCACGGGGGCGTCGAGCAGTACTTC,CSARHGGVEQYF
TRBJ1-4,TRBV12-3/TRBV12-4,few,.,TGTGCCAGCAGTTTACTCATTCCAAATGAAAAACTGTTTTTT,CASSLLIPNEKLFF
TRBJ1-1,TRBV12-3/TRBV12-4,.,.,TGTGCCAGCATCGATCCCCCCGGTTTGGTCGCTTTCTTT,CASIDPPGLVAFF
TRBJ2-3,TRBV6-6,many,.,TGTGCCAGCAGTTACTCAGCAGACACAGATACGCAGTATTTT,CASSYSADTDTQYF
TRBJ1-1,TRBV28,many,.,TGTGCCAGCAGTGGGGGGACTGAAGCTTTCTTT,CASSGGTEAFF
TRBJ2-5,TRBV2,.,TRBD1,TGTGCCAGCAGGGGACAGGAGCCTTACCAAGAGACCCAGTACTTC,CASRGQEPYQETQYF
TRBJ2-3,TRBV6-1,.,TRBD2,TGTGCCAGCAGTGAGGCAAACGCCTTAGCGGGCTACGCCACAGATACGCAGTATTTT,CASSEANALAGYATDTQYF
TRBJ2-7,TRBV20-1,few,.,TGCAGTGCTAGAGATCGATGGAATACTCCCTACGAGCAGTACTTC,CSARDRWNTPYEQYF
TRBJ2-5,TRBV12-3/TRBV12-4,many,.,TGTGCCAGCAGTTTAGTTGTTGAGGGGACCCAGTACTTC,CASSLVVEGTQYF
TRBJ2-3,TRBV7-2,many,TRBD1,TGTGCCAGCAGCTCCCCCGCAGGGGGCAACACAGATACGCAGTATTTT,CASSSPAGGNTDTQYF
TRBJ2-7,TRBV28,few,TRBD1,TGTGCCAGCAACTTAGACAGGGGGCCCGGCGAGCAGTACTTC,CASNLDRGPGEQYF
TRBJ2-7,TRBV29-1,many,.,TGCAGCGTTGAAGAGGACAGATCCTACGAGCAGTACTTC,CSVEEDRSYEQYF